Given below is one T cell receptor (beta chain) in context. The CDR3 length is 16 residues. The trim removed 2 bases at V and 1 base at J, leaving 3 bases unmatched. Germline lookup yields CDR1 MDHEN and CDR2 SYDVKM. This entry is derived from a study of T cell responses to AZD1222 COVID-19 vaccine. The repertoire was sequenced with immunoSEQ multiplex PCR; TCRdb's copy has only in-frame clones and lacks some. The sample has 130,000 or so clones; 94% are singletons. This TCR was recovered from an adult in good health. The sequences come from peripheral blood, collected on day 0 of AZD1222 vaccination. V is TRBV28 and J is TRBJ1-3; 9 positions match TRBD1. Here the CDR3 reads CASSLQGTGSGNTIYF. The DNA for the CDR3 is TGTGCCAGCAGTTTACAAGGGACAGGGTCTGGAAACACCATATATTTT.